This T cell receptor (beta chain) is drawn from a study of control samples from healthy donors and cancer patients. CDR1 and CDR2 (germline): LGHNA, YNFKEQ. Losses at the gene ends were 4 bases for V and 4 bases for J; bases not matched to a gene: 9. This CDR3 has 17 amino acids. Clones were sequenced by immunoSEQ multiplex PCR, and TCRdb holds only the in-frame ones, with some missing. The data show under 150,000 clones, about 91% seen once. This receptor was identified in a middle-aged man in good health. The chain couples TRBV4-2 to TRBJ2-5, with 13 bases identical to TRBD2. Sequencing input: blood. CDR3 in amino acids: CASSRTETSGGRETQYF. In nucleotides, the CDR3 is TGTGCCAGCAGCCGGACAGAGACTAGCGGGGGGCGAGAGACCCAGTACTTC.